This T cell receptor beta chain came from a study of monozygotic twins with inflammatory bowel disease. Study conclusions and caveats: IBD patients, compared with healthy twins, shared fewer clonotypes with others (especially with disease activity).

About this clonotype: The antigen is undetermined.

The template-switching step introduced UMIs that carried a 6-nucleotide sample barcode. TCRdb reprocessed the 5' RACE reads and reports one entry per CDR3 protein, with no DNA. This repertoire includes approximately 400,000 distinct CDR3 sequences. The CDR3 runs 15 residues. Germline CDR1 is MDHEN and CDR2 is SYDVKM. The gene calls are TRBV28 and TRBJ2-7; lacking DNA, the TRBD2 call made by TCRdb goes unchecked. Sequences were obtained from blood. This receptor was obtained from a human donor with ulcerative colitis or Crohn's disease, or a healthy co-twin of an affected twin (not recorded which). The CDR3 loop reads CASSLTRAGGYEQYF.